This T cell receptor (beta chain) was identified in a study of CD8+ T cells in alopecia areata. Findings and caveats of the study: Possibly as an HLA-related effect, TCR sharing across patients appeared less clear than in mice.

V lost 7 bases and J lost 0, with 13 bases in between. The CDR3 has 15 residues. Germline CDR1 and CDR2: SNHLY and FYNNEI. Specimens obtained from alopecia areata patients comprised lesional scalp punch biopsies and peripheral blood. Investigators sorted PBMCs to obtain both CD4+ and CD8+ T cells. Sequencing templates came from extracted RNA that was reverse transcribed into cDNA. Here immunoSEQ multiplex PCR was the method, and the copy in TCRdb shows in-frame clones only, minus some. This table holds over 200,000 clones, 57% found once. Notes on this clone: What it recognizes is unknown.

The chain carries TRBV2 and TRBJ1-3; D remains unclear. The TCR was taken from a human donor with alopecia areata. Here the sequenced sample was CD4+ T cells sorted from blood, taken at week 0. In nucleotides, the CDR3 is TGTGCCAGCACCGGGCCGGAGAGCTCTGGAAACACCATATATTTT. Amino acid sequence: CASTGPESSGNTIYF.